This TCR beta chain is from a study of T cell changes during pregnancy in multiple sclerosis. Repertoires were generated with immunoSEQ multiplex PCR, while TCRdb's copy carries only in-frame clones and drops some. This sample has 45,000 to 55,000 clones, with about nine tenths found just once. This specimen was CD4+ T cells from peripheral blood mononuclear cells, taken in the second trimester of pregnancy. This TCR was sampled from a female donor with multiple sclerosis, enrolled in a pregnancy study.

CDR3 residues: CASGGRGRETQYF. The CDR3 region has the DNA TGTGCCAGCGGTGGGAGGGGCCGGGAGACCCAGTACTTC. J is TRBJ2-5 and V is TRBV28, with TRBD2 identical over 7 bases. The junction had 8 bases not matched to a gene; V was cut back by 8 bases and J by 5 bases. The CDR3 is made up of 13 amino acids. The germline V gene has CDR1 MDHEN and CDR2 SYDVKM. Full variable domain (remainder filled in from reference TRBV28 and TRBJ2-5): DVKVTQSSRYLVKRTGEKVFLECVQDMDHENMFWYRQDPGLGLRLIYFSYDVKMKEKGDIPEGYSVSREKKERFSLILESASTNQTSMYLCASGGRGRETQYFGPGTRLLVL.